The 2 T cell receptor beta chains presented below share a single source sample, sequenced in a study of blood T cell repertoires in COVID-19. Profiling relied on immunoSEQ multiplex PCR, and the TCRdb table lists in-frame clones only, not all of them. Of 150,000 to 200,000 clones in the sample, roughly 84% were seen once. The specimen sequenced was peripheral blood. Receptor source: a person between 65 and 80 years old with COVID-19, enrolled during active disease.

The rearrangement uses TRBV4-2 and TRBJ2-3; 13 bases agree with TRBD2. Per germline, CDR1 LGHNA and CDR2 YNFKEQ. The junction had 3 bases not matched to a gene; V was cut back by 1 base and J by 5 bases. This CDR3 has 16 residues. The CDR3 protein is CASSQGLAGGGDTQYF. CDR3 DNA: TGTGCCAGCAGCCAAGGACTAGCGGGGGGAGGAGATACGCAGTATTTT.

DNA for the CDR3: TGTGCCAGCTCACGACAGGGACTAGATAAGATCTACGAGCAGTACTTC. Encoded protein: CASSRQGLDKIYEQYF. The chain uses TRBV18 and TRBJ2-7, with D perhaps TRBD2 (8 bases). Germline V lookup: CDR1 KGHSH, CDR2 LQKENI. Trimming took 4 bases from V and 3 from J, leaving 19 bases between them. This CDR3 is 16 amino acids long.